Listed below are T cell receptor beta chains from one sample, sequenced in a study of T cells in Graves' hyperthyroidism and ophthalmopathy. Each CDR3 protein is one row after TCRdb ran MiXCR on the multiplex PCR reads. The sample carries hundreds of thousands of distinct CDR3 sequences, 13% to 15% recorded once. The sample was blood. The receptors stem from a woman aged 18-29 years with Graves' hyperthyroidism. Each CDR3 is given with its conserved first and last residue. A D gene is named only where the DNA matches it firmly. Clone size, where shown, is once, few, many, or a class for clones that have expanded.

J gene: TRBJ2-5; D gene: NA; V gene: TRBV7-9; clone size: many; CDR3 DNA: TGTGCCAGCAGCCACCAACACAATCCCCAAGAGACCCAGTACTTC; CDR3 protein: CASSHQHNPQETQYF
J gene: TRBJ1-1; D gene: NA; V gene: TRBV5-1; clone size: many; CDR3 DNA: TGCGCCAGCAGCTTGGCCAAGGGGCTCGGGAACACTGAAGCTTTCTTT; CDR3 protein: CASSLAKGLGNTEAFF
J gene: TRBJ2-7; D gene: TRBD1; V gene: TRBV15; clone size: NA; CDR3 DNA: TGTGCCACCAGCAGATTCCGGGACAGGGAGCCCTACGAGCAGTACTTC; CDR3 protein: CATSRFRDREPYEQYF
J gene: TRBJ2-5; D gene: NA; V gene: TRBV18; clone size: many; CDR3 DNA: TGTGCCAGCTCACCGAGGGTCGGCCAAGAGACCCAGTACTTC; CDR3 protein: CASSPRVGQETQYF
J gene: TRBJ1-6; D gene: TRBD1; V gene: TRBV7-8; clone size: few; CDR3 DNA: TGTGCCAGCACCCCCCTTCGGAGGGCCCAGGGGGTACCCCTCCACTTT; CDR3 protein: CASTPLRRAQGVPLHF
J gene: TRBJ1-4; D gene: NA; V gene: TRBV6-5; clone size: NA; CDR3 DNA: TGTGCCAGCAGTTACCGACGGATTAATGAAAAACTGTTTTTT; CDR3 protein: CASSYRRINEKLFF
J gene: TRBJ2-6; D gene: NA; V gene: TRBV4-3; clone size: NA; CDR3 DNA: TGCGCCAGCAGCCAAGATCTAACAACGGGGTCCAACGTCCTGACTTTC; CDR3 protein: CASSQDLTTGSNVLTF
J gene: TRBJ1-1; D gene: NA; V gene: TRBV3-1; clone size: few; CDR3 DNA: TGTGCCAGCAGCCAAGCTATGGGAGTAGCTCTCTTT; CDR3 protein: CASSQAMGVALF
J gene: TRBJ1-1; D gene: NA; V gene: TRBV2; clone size: few; CDR3 DNA: TGTGCCAGCAATTACAGCCCGAACACTGAAGCTTTCTTT; CDR3 protein: CASNYSPNTEAFF
J gene: TRBJ1-1; D gene: NA; V gene: TRBV7-9; clone size: many; CDR3 DNA: TGTGCCAGCAGCTTTGGACGGATGAACACTGAAGCTTTCTTT; CDR3 protein: CASSFGRMNTEAFF
J gene: TRBJ2-5; D gene: NA; V gene: TRBV5-1; clone size: few; CDR3 DNA: TGCGCCAGCAGCCGCTCGGCCCAAGAGACCCAGTACTTC; CDR3 protein: CASSRSAQETQYF
J gene: TRBJ1-2; D gene: TRBD1; V gene: TRBV19; clone size: few; CDR3 DNA: TGTGCCAGTTCGGACAGGAACTATGGCTACACCTTC; CDR3 protein: CASSDRNYGYTF
J gene: TRBJ2-4; D gene: NA; V gene: TRBV7-3; clone size: few; CDR3 DNA: TGTGCCAGCACCGACGGCGCTGACAAAAACATTCAGTACTTC; CDR3 protein: CASTDGADKNIQYF
J gene: TRBJ2-3; D gene: NA; V gene: TRBV6-5; clone size: NA; CDR3 DNA: TGTGCCAGCAGTTACTCCCCGTACGGAGATACGCAGTATTTT; CDR3 protein: CASSYSPYGDTQYF
J gene: TRBJ2-5; D gene: TRBD2; V gene: TRBV20-1; clone size: many; CDR3 DNA: TGCAGTGCTAGCCCCTTTGGGGGAGGGCCGGAAGAGACCCAGTACTTC; CDR3 protein: CSASPFGGGPEETQYF
J gene: TRBJ2-3; D gene: TRBD2; V gene: TRBV28; clone size: many; CDR3 DNA: TGTGCCAGCAGTTTCCTGACTAGCGATATAGATACGCAGTATTTT; CDR3 protein: CASSFLTSDIDTQYF
J gene: TRBJ1-1; D gene: NA; V gene: TRBV28; clone size: once; CDR3 DNA: TGTGCCAGCAGTTCCCCCCGGGGTCGGAACACTGAAGCTTTCTTT; CDR3 protein: CASSSPRGRNTEAFF
J gene: TRBJ2-2; D gene: TRBD2; V gene: TRBV6-1; clone size: many; CDR3 DNA: TGTGCCAGCAGCCGTGGACTAGCGGGGATGAACACCGGGGAGCTGTTTTTT; CDR3 protein: CASSRGLAGMNTGELFF
J gene: TRBJ1-1; D gene: NA; V gene: TRBV27; clone size: many; CDR3 DNA: TGTGCCAGCAGTTACGGCGTCATGAACACTGAAGCTTTCTTT; CDR3 protein: CASSYGVMNTEAFF
J gene: TRBJ2-7; D gene: NA; V gene: TRBV3-1; clone size: once; CDR3 DNA: TGTACCAGCAGCCCCACCGGGACTGCCTTCTACGAGCAGTACTTC; CDR3 protein: CTSSPTGTAFYEQYF
J gene: TRBJ2-3; D gene: NA; V gene: TRBV20-1; clone size: many; CDR3 DNA: TGCAGTGGTAGCACTGGCACAGATACGCAGTATTTT; CDR3 protein: CSGSTGTDTQYF
J gene: TRBJ1-5; D gene: NA; V gene: TRBV6-2/TRBV6-3; clone size: NA; CDR3 DNA: TGTGCCAGCAGTTACCCAGGGCCTAGCTCACGGCCCCAGCATTTT; CDR3 protein: CASSYPGPSSRPQHF
J gene: TRBJ1-5; D gene: TRBD1; V gene: TRBV28; clone size: many; CDR3 DNA: TGTGCCAGCAGTCCGCGCAGGGGGCCCCTTAGCAATCAGCCCCAGCATTTT; CDR3 protein: CASSPRRGPLSNQPQHF
J gene: TRBJ2-1; D gene: TRBD2; V gene: TRBV29-1; clone size: NA; CDR3 DNA: TGCAGCGTCCCGGCTGGGCTAGCGGGACGGGGGGAGTTCTTC; CDR3 protein: CSVPAGLAGRGEFF
J gene: TRBJ2-7; D gene: TRBD2; V gene: TRBV20-1; clone size: NA; CDR3 DNA: TGCAGTGCTAGACTAGCGGGGGAGTACGAGCAGTACTTC; CDR3 protein: CSARLAGEYEQYF
J gene: TRBJ2-3; D gene: NA; V gene: TRBV19; clone size: NA; CDR3 DNA: TGTGCCAGTAGTATAATACCCAAACGGTGGGATACGCAGTATTTT; CDR3 protein: CASSIIPKRWDTQYF
J gene: TRBJ1-5; D gene: TRBD1; V gene: TRBV4-1; clone size: few; CDR3 DNA: TGCGCCAGCAGCCACCCCTTGGGGACAGGGAATCAGCCCCAGCATTTT; CDR3 protein: CASSHPLGTGNQPQHF
J gene: TRBJ1-2; D gene: NA; V gene: TRBV15; clone size: NA; CDR3 DNA: TGTGCCACCAGCAGAGATCTGAACAGGGACAACTATGGCTACACCTTC; CDR3 protein: CATSRDLNRDNYGYTF
J gene: TRBJ1-5; D gene: NA; V gene: TRBV2; clone size: many; CDR3 DNA: TGTGCCAGCAGTGAGGACCGTCTAATGAGTTCCTATAGCAATCAGCCCCAGCATTTT; CDR3 protein: CASSEDRLMSSYSNQPQHF
J gene: TRBJ2-3; D gene: NA; V gene: TRBV7-8; clone size: few; CDR3 DNA: TGTGCCAGCAGCTTAGCCAGGGCCACCTCTAGCACAGATACGCAGTATTTT; CDR3 protein: CASSLARATSSTDTQYF
J gene: TRBJ1-1; D gene: TRBD1; V gene: TRBV30; clone size: many; CDR3 DNA: TGTGCCTGGAGGGTCAGGGGGACGACTGAAGCTTTCTTT; CDR3 protein: CAWRVRGTTEAFF
J gene: TRBJ1-1; D gene: NA; V gene: TRBV9; clone size: NA; CDR3 DNA: TGTGCCAGCAGCGTAAGGGGGGGGGCGAACACTGAAGCTTTCTTT; CDR3 protein: CASSVRGGANTEAFF
J gene: TRBJ1-2; D gene: TRBD1; V gene: TRBV29-1; clone size: NA; CDR3 DNA: TGCAGCGTCGGACAGGGGGCCCATGGCTACACCTTC; CDR3 protein: CSVGQGAHGYTF
J gene: TRBJ2-1; D gene: NA; V gene: TRBV5-6; clone size: NA; CDR3 DNA: TGTGCCAGCAGCTTGGCTCCAGGTAATCCGGGACGGACTTACAATGAGCAGTTCTTC; CDR3 protein: CASSLAPGNPGRTYNEQFF
J gene: TRBJ1-5; D gene: TRBD1; V gene: TRBV30; clone size: many; CDR3 DNA: TGTGCCTGGTCGACAGGGAACAATCAGCCCCAGCATTTT; CDR3 protein: CAWSTGNNQPQHF
J gene: TRBJ1-1; D gene: NA; V gene: TRBV19; clone size: NA; CDR3 DNA: TGTGCCAGTAGTGTGGCCCAGGGTTTGGTCGCTGAAGCTTTCTTT; CDR3 protein: CASSVAQGLVAEAFF
J gene: TRBJ1-1; D gene: NA; V gene: TRBV18; clone size: NA; CDR3 DNA: TGTGCCAGCTCGCACTTAACAGAAGATGAAGCTTTCTTT; CDR3 protein: CASSHLTEDEAFF
J gene: TRBJ2-7; D gene: NA; V gene: TRBV27; clone size: few; CDR3 DNA: TGTGCCAGCAGTCAAATGGACGGTCCCTACGAGCAGTACTTC; CDR3 protein: CASSQMDGPYEQYF
J gene: TRBJ1-1; D gene: NA; V gene: TRBV6-2/TRBV6-3; clone size: many; CDR3 DNA: TGTGCCAGCACGAGACGCGTTTTCACTGAAGCTTTCTTT; CDR3 protein: CASTRRVFTEAFF
J gene: TRBJ2-5; D gene: TRBD2; V gene: TRBV6-2/TRBV6-3; clone size: many; CDR3 DNA: TGTGCCAGCAGTTACCTAGCGGGATGGCAAGAGACCCAGTACTTC; CDR3 protein: CASSYLAGWQETQYF
J gene: TRBJ1-4; D gene: NA; V gene: TRBV7-6; clone size: NA; CDR3 DNA: TGTGCCAGCAGCTGGGAGCGGGGGCTCACTAATGAAAAACTGTTTTTT; CDR3 protein: CASSWERGLTNEKLFF
J gene: TRBJ2-1; D gene: NA; V gene: TRBV27; clone size: NA; CDR3 DNA: TGTGCCAGCATCTCGACAGGTAACTACGAGCAGTTCTTC; CDR3 protein: CASISTGNYEQFF
J gene: TRBJ2-7; D gene: NA; V gene: TRBV11-2; clone size: few; CDR3 DNA: TGTGCCAGCAGCCTACCGGGACAAGGGGTTGACGAGCAGTACTTC; CDR3 protein: CASSLPGQGVDEQYF
J gene: TRBJ2-7; D gene: NA; V gene: TRBV7-2; clone size: many; CDR3 DNA: TGTGCCAGCGGCCAGGAGGGTCTGGGCTACGAGCAGTACTTC; CDR3 protein: CASGQEGLGYEQYF
J gene: TRBJ2-5; D gene: NA; V gene: TRBV10-2; clone size: few; CDR3 DNA: TGCGCCAGCAGTGAGGCAGGGGATATGGTGTACTTC; CDR3 protein: CASSEAGDMVYF
J gene: TRBJ2-3; D gene: TRBD1; V gene: TRBV12-3/TRBV12-4; clone size: many; CDR3 DNA: TGTGCCAGCAGTCCCTCGACAGGGGTGTTCAGCACAGATACGCAGTATTTT; CDR3 protein: CASSPSTGVFSTDTQYF
J gene: TRBJ1-1; D gene: NA; V gene: TRBV12-3/TRBV12-4; clone size: many; CDR3 DNA: TGTGCCAGCAGGATAGGCCCGGAATTGAACACTGAAGCTTTCTTT; CDR3 protein: CASRIGPELNTEAFF
J gene: TRBJ2-5; D gene: TRBD2; V gene: TRBV24-1; clone size: many; CDR3 DNA: TGTGCCACCAGTGACCACCCATGGACTAGCGGGAGCGAAGAGACCCAGTACTTC; CDR3 protein: CATSDHPWTSGSEETQYF
J gene: TRBJ1-6; D gene: NA; V gene: TRBV9; clone size: few; CDR3 DNA: TGTGCCAGCAGCGTCCGGGGCCGGGGGTCACCCCTCCACTTT; CDR3 protein: CASSVRGRGSPLHF
J gene: TRBJ2-7; D gene: TRBD1; V gene: TRBV25-1; clone size: few; CDR3 DNA: TGTGCCAGCAGTGAATCGCGGACAGGGCTCTCCTACGAGCAGTACTTC; CDR3 protein: CASSESRTGLSYEQYF
J gene: TRBJ2-7; D gene: NA; V gene: TRBV2; clone size: many; CDR3 DNA: TGTGCCAGCAAGGCGGCAGGGAGATACGAGCAGTACTTC; CDR3 protein: CASKAAGRYEQYF
J gene: TRBJ2-7; D gene: NA; V gene: TRBV7-2; clone size: many; CDR3 DNA: TGTGCCAGCAGCTTAGAGCTGGCAGGGAAGTACGAGCAGTACTTC; CDR3 protein: CASSLELAGKYEQYF
J gene: TRBJ2-1; D gene: NA; V gene: TRBV16; clone size: many; CDR3 DNA: TGTGCCAGCAGCCAATCGAACAGTCAGTTCTTC; CDR3 protein: CASSQSNSQFF